These 27 T cell receptor beta chains were sequenced from one sample in a study of blood T cell repertoires in COVID-19. The method was immunoSEQ multiplex PCR; TCRdb's version includes in-frame clones alone and lacks a portion of them. The sample consists of 160,000 or so clones, more than 65% of them appearing once. The sample consisted of peripheral blood. The receptor set was obtained from a woman aged 80 or over with acute or convalescent COVID-19.

Details on this clone: The junction differs from germline at one of its ends, possibly a read error. The chain couples TRBV6-1 to TRBJ1-6; D remains unclear. This CDR3 comprises 15 residues. The germline gives CDR1 MNHNS, CDR2 SASEGT. This chain's CDR3 is CASIESGIRNSPLHF. The CDR3 DNA reads TGTGCCAGCATTGAAAGCGGCATTCGGAATTCACCCCTCCACTTT.

The chain joins TRBV6-5 to TRBJ2-5, with D uncertain. The ends were cut back, 2 bases at V and 6 bases at J, with 16 bases in the middle. Germline CDR1 is MNHEY and CDR2 is SVGAGI. The CDR3 has 15 amino acids. The CDR3 sequence: CASSYVGSPAQTQYF. Written as DNA, the CDR3 is TGTGCCAGCAGTTACGTCGGGTCTCCTGCACAGACCCAGTACTTC.

The chain uses TRBV10-1 and TRBJ2-1, with D maybe TRBD2 (6 bases). V lost 5 bases to trimming and J lost 9 bases, with 17 bases between them. Germline lookup yields CDR1 WNHNN and CDR2 SYGVQD (reference sequence). The CDR3 spans 14 residues. The DNA for the CDR3 is TGCGCCAGCAGTCGACGGGAGAAGGAGGGTGAGCAGTTCTTC. Its translation is CASSRREKEGEQFF.

This rearrangement joins TRBV5-1 to TRBJ2-5, with D perhaps matching TRBD1 (6 bases). The CDR3 is made up of 13 amino acids. CDR1 is SGHRS, CDR2 YFSETQ, per germline. Trimming pared 4 bases from V and 2 bases from J, leaving 9 bases between. The CDR3 region has the DNA TGCGCCAGCAGCACCGGACAGCAAGAGACCCAGTACTTC. Translation: CASSTGQQETQYF.

The genes are TRBV6-6 and TRBJ2-5; 7 bases match TRBD1. CDR1 is MNHNY, CDR2 SVGAGI, per germline (reference sequence). With 6 bases clipped from V and 5 bases from J, the junction kept 6 bases outside the gene matches. This CDR3 region has 13 residues. Written as DNA, the CDR3 is TGTGCCAGCAGCCGACAGGGAACCGAGACCCAGTACTTC. It specifies CASSRQGTETQYF.

Only a few counts were recorded for this clone. The V and J genes are TRBV7-2 and TRBJ2-5, with D maybe TRBD2 (6 bases). This CDR3 comprises 14 residues. Germline loops: CDR1 SGHTA, CDR2 FQGNSA. The germline V and J ends were trimmed by 2 bases and 5 bases, with 12 bases remaining between them. CDR3: CASSLSGVGETQYF. Here the CDR3 DNA reads TGTGCCAGCAGCTTATCGGGAGTAGGGGAGACCCAGTACTTC. The variable domain in full, with the rest retrieved from reference TRBV7-2 and TRBJ2-5, is GAGVSQSPSNKVTEKGKDVELRCDPISGHTALYWYRQSLGQGLEFLIYFQGNSAPDKSGLPSDRFSAERTGGSVSTLTIQRTQQEDSAVYLCASSLSGVGETQYFGPGTRLLVL.

Notes on this clone: This CDR3 is also generated by other DNA sequences in the sample. CDR3 in DNA: TGCGCCAGCAGCTTGGTTAGCGGGGGTTACAATGAGCAGTTCTTC. Protein sequence: CASSLVSGGYNEQFF. This chain uses TRBV5-1 with TRBJ2-1; 9 nucleotides agree with TRBD2. Unmatched junction bases numbered 2, after V lost 0 bases and J lost 4 bases. CDR3 length: 15 residues. Germline CDR1 is SGHRS and CDR2 is YFSETQ.

J is TRBJ2-1 and V is TRBV28, with 8 bases lining up with TRBD1. Germline V gene sequence: CDR1 MDHEN, CDR2 SYDVKM. V shed 7 bases and J 3 bases; nucleotides not matched to a gene: 2. The CDR3 runs to 13 residues. DNA for the CDR3: TGTGCCAGCAAGGGACAGGACTACAATGAGCAGTTCTTC. Its protein product is CASKGQDYNEQFF.

The chain recombines TRBV7-9 with TRBJ2-3; D call uncertain. The V and J ends lost 5 bases and 3 bases respectively, with 12 bases between them. This CDR3 has 14 amino acids. CDR1 is SEHNR, CDR2 FQNEAQ, per germline (reference sequence). The CDR3 reads CASSRQARTDTQYF. CDR3 sequence (DNA): TGTGCCAGCAGCCGGCAGGCGCGTACAGATACGCAGTATTTT.

The V gene is TRBV2, the J gene TRBJ1-6; D unresolved. The CDR3 length is 16 residues. Germline V gene sequence: CDR1 SNHLY, CDR2 FYNNEI. V was cut by 6 bases and J by 5 bases, with 17 bases left in between. CDR3 sequence reads: CASSLGRRSNNSPLHF. CDR3 sequence (DNA): TGTGCCAGCAGCCTAGGACGGAGGTCTAATAATTCACCCCTCCACTTT.

V and J are TRBV3-1 (or the pseudogene TRBV3-2) and TRBJ1-2; TRBD1 agrees at 8 bases. V dropped 0 bases and J dropped 5; count of bases not matched to a gene: 5. This CDR3 is built from 15 residues. CDR1 is LGHDT, CDR2 YNNKEL, per germline (reference sequence). The CDR3 loop reads CASSQDITGGYGYTF. DNA for the CDR3: TGTGCCAGCAGCCAAGATATTACAGGGGGATATGGCTACACCTTC.

The V gene is TRBV5-6, the J gene TRBJ2-7; tentatively, D is TRBD1 (6 bases). Germline loops: CDR1 SGHDT, CDR2 YYEEEE. Between the trimmed V and J ends, which lost 3 bases and 5 bases, there was a span of 12 bases. This CDR3 is built from 13 residues. The CDR3 region is CASSYPGQHEQYF. In nucleotides, the CDR3 is TGTGCCAGCAGCTACCCAGGACAGCACGAGCAGTACTTC.

The genes are TRBV3-1 (or the pseudogene TRBV3-2) and TRBJ1-2, with D tentatively TRBD1 (5 bases). V was shortened by 4 bases and J by 8 bases, with 14 bases between the two germline ends. CDR3 length: 13 amino acids. Germline V gene sequence: CDR1 LGHDT, CDR2 YNNKEL (reference sequence). The CDR3 DNA reads TGTGCCAGCAGCCCAGTACCAGGGAAGGGCTACACCTTC. Residues: CASSPVPGKGYTF.

The rearrangement uses TRBV6-5 and TRBJ1-1; tentatively, D is TRBD1 (5 bases). The CDR3 consists of 13 residues. Germline assignment: CDR1 MNHEY and CDR2 SVGAGI. Trimming left V 2 bases short and J 3 bases short, with 7 bases between. For the CDR3, the DNA is TGTGCCAGCAGTTACCTAGGGGACACTGAAGCTTTCTTT. Protein: CASSYLGDTEAFF.

In this sample, this clone turned up a few times. V and J are TRBV6-5 and TRBJ2-7, with D uncertain. V was cut by 7 bases and J by 4 bases, with 8 bases left in between. CDR3 length equals 11 residues. Germline CDR1 MNHEY, CDR2 SVGAGI. The CDR3 sequence: CASTNKYEQYF. CDR3 sequence (DNA): TGTGCCAGCACGAACAAGTACGAGCAGTACTTC.

The J gene is TRBJ2-7, the V gene TRBV3-1 (or the pseudogene TRBV3-2); TRBD2 matches 7 bases. This CDR3 has 15 residues. The trim removed 2 bases at V and 7 bases at J, leaving 11 bases unmatched. Per the germline V gene, CDR1 is LGHDT and CDR2 is YNNKEL (reference sequence). The DNA for the CDR3 is TGTGCCAGCAGCCAACCCCACGCGGGAGCGGGAGAGCAGTACTTC. Translation gives CASSQPHAGAGEQYF.

The chain carries TRBV5-4 and TRBJ1-2; D unresolved. Germline values: CDR1 SGHNT, CDR2 YYREEE (reference sequence). This CDR3 is built from 14 residues. The ends were cut back, 4 bases at V and 2 bases at J, with 12 bases in the middle. The CDR3 DNA follows: TGTGCCAGCAGCCCGCATAGTGAAAACTATGGCTACACCTTC. It encodes CASSPHSENYGYTF.

This chain connects TRBV30 to TRBJ1-4, with no clear D. The CDR3 is 12 residues long. Germline V gene data show CDR1 as GTSNPN and CDR2 as SVGIG (reference sequence). The V gene lost 3 bases and the J gene lost 8 bases, with 10 bases spanning the gap. The CDR3 DNA reads TGTGCCTGGAGGGGCCCCCAGGAAAAACTGTTTTTT. Residues: CAWRGPQEKLFF.

This clone was recorded only once. This chain links TRBV30 with TRBJ2-1, with D maybe TRBD2 (6 bases). This CDR3 region has 14 residues. Germline V gives CDR1 GTSNPN, CDR2 SVGIG (reference sequence). V was trimmed by 3 bases and J by 4 bases, leaving 13 bases between them. As DNA, the CDR3 is TGTGCCTGGAGGGGTTTAGCGGCTTACAATGAGCAGTTCTTC. Translated, it gives CAWRGLAAYNEQFF.

The CDR3 protein is CASMKAGEGYNEQFF. The CDR3 DNA reads TGTGCCAGCATGAAAGCGGGAGAAGGTTACAATGAGCAGTTCTTC. The V and J genes are TRBV6-5 and TRBJ2-1, with 8 bases matching TRBD2. CDR1 and CDR2 (germline): MNHEY, SVGAGI. V lost 7 bases to trimming and J lost 4 bases; unmatched junction nucleotides: 9. The CDR3 extends over 15 amino acids.

The V and J genes are TRBV6-5 and TRBJ1-3; D uncertain. CDR1 and CDR2 (germline): MNHEY, SVGAGI. Trimming took off 7 bases at V and 2 bases at J, with 9 bases between the two ends. The CDR3 has 13 amino acids. CDR3 DNA: TGTGCCAGCAAGGAGTATGCTGGAAACACCATATATTTT. Its translation: CASKEYAGNTIYF.

In DNA, the CDR3 is TGTGCCAGCAGTCCCGGGGGGACAGGGTACGAGCAGTACTTC. Its translation is CASSPGGTGYEQYF. The chain combines TRBV28 with TRBJ2-7; 9 nucleotides agree with TRBD1. V lost 5 bases, J lost 4 bases, and 6 bases stayed unmatched. The germline CDR1 and CDR2 sequences are MDHEN and SYDVKM. The length of the CDR3 is 14 residues.

The chain links TRBV5-8 to TRBJ1-4; 11 positions agree with TRBD1. This CDR3 is 16 amino acids long. The V gene's germline CDR1 is SGHTS and CDR2 YDEGEE. The V segment lost 4 bases and the J segment 2 bases; nucleotides outside the gene matches: 4. DNA for the CDR3: TGTGCCAGCAGCCGGACAGGGGGCTGGACTAATGAAAAACTGTTTTTT. Translating it yields CASSRTGGWTNEKLFF.

This clone was counted only a few times. The same CDR3 also results from other DNA sequences found in this sample. The rearrangement links TRBV7-8 to TRBJ1-6; D not certain. Germline CDR1 reads SGHVS; CDR2 reads FQNEAQ. The CDR3 runs 14 residues. V was trimmed by 1 base and J by 6 bases, leaving 7 bases between them. Written as DNA, the CDR3 is TGTGCCAGCAGCTTAGATCGGGGTAATTCACCCCTCCACTTT. This sequence encodes CASSLDRGNSPLHF.

The chain is built from TRBV15 and TRBJ2-3, with TRBD2 as a possible D gene (5 bases). Deletions cut 3 bases from V and 2 bases from J, with 9 bases between. Germline lookup yields CDR1 LNHNV and CDR2 YYDKDF (reference sequence). CDR3 length: 14 residues. The CDR3 region has the DNA TGTGCCACCAGCAGCGGGATGAACACAGATACGCAGTATTTT. Translation: CATSSGMNTDTQYF.

The chain's CDR3 is CASSPTGDYGYTF. The CDR3 DNA sequence: TGTGCCAGCAGTCCAACAGGAGACTATGGCTACACCTTC. This chain joins TRBV6-5 and TRBJ1-2, with a tentative D call TRBD1 (5 bases). Germline lookup yields CDR1 MNHEY and CDR2 SVGAGI. Trimming left V 5 bases short and J 3 bases short, with 10 bases between. The CDR3 covers 13 residues.

V is TRBV27 and J is TRBJ1-5, with a tentative D call TRBD1 (5 bases). CDR3 size: 13 residues. Trimming pared 6 bases from V and 3 bases from J, leaving 9 bases between. From germline, CDR1 is MNHEY and CDR2 SMNVEV (reference sequence). CDR3 protein: CASSPGYNQPQHF. The CDR3 bases are TGTGCCAGCAGCCCAGGGTACAATCAGCCCCAGCATTTT.